Following are 4 T cell receptor beta chains from one sample sequenced in a study of vaccination and CD4 T cells after COVID-19. These receptors have no identified antigens. Researchers used the Oncomine TCR Beta short-read assay to sequence DNA from cultured CD4+ T cells. TCRdb re-derived calls from the PCR reads in MiXCR, one entry per CDR3 protein. Of over 10,000 distinct CDR3 sequences in the sample, 50% are singletons; the top ten hold about 33%. The treatment denotes: roughly ten-day PBMC culture with coronavirus spike peptide pools or control peptides (ViraFEST assay). The sequenced material came from CD4+ T cells from blood, cultured in vitro. All receptors come from a human donor who had recovered from COVID-19.

This clonotype was detected a few times. V gene TRBV18 combines with J gene TRBJ1-2; D might be TRBD1 (5 bases). Germline lookup yields CDR1 KGHSH and CDR2 LQKENI. Trimming took 5 bases from V and 2 from J, leaving 15 bases between them. This CDR3 contains 15 residues. The CDR3 loop reads CASSVGPDPNYGYTF. The CDR3 DNA follows: TGTGCCAGCTCAGTGGGGCCAGATCCAAACTATGGCTACACCTTC.

The rearrangement links TRBV7-2 to TRBJ2-1; D ambiguous. The CDR3 contains 13 residues. With 0 bases removed from V and 15 bases from J, the gap between germline ends came to 15 bases. Germline V gene data show CDR1 as SGHTA and CDR2 as FQGNSA. The CDR3 coding sequence is TGTGCCAGCAGCTTAGCAGGCGAACCATGGTCGTTCTTC. Translating gives CASSLAGEPWSFF. Filled out from reference TRBV7-2 and TRBJ2-1, the complete variable domain reads GAGVSQSPSNKVTEKGKDVELRCDPISGHTALYWYRQSLGQGLEFLIYFQGNSAPDKSGLPSDRFSAERTGGSVSTLTIQRTQQEDSAVYLCASSLAGEPWSFFGPGTRLTVL.

J is TRBJ2-3 and V is TRBV20-1, with D tentatively TRBD2 (6 bases). CDR3 length: 17 amino acids. The germline V gene has CDR1 DFQATT and CDR2 SNEGSKA (reference sequence). With 3 bases removed from V and 3 bases from J, the gap between germline ends came to 22 bases. CDR3 protein: CSASLRAGLARTDTQYF. CDR3 bases: TGCAGTGCTAGCCTTCGGGCGGGGCTTGCCAGGACAGATACGCAGTATTTT.

This chain's CDR3 is CASSSLTGPVGELFF. The CDR3 DNA reads TGTGCCAGCAGTTCCCTGACAGGGCCCGTGGGGGAGCTGTTTTTT. The chain recombines TRBV27 with TRBJ2-2; TRBD1 agrees at 7 bases. The CDR3 contains 15 residues. Trimming cost V 4 bases and J 8 bases; bases outside gene matches: 10. Germline CDR1 and CDR2: MNHEY and SMNVEV (reference sequence).